The 21 T cell receptor beta chains listed next were all sequenced from one sample in a study of blood T cell repertoires in COVID-19. Profiled with immunoSEQ multiplex PCR; TCRdb holds only in-frame clones, not every one. The profile shows about 160,000 clones, more than 65% of them singletons. Sequenced material: PBMCs or T cells enriched from blood (not recorded which). The receptors come from a man aged 55 to 70 who had recovered from COVID-19.

The sample holds one count of this clone. The rearrangement uses TRBV15 and TRBJ2-7, with 7 bases fitting TRBD2. V lost 1 base to trimming and J lost 5 bases; unmatched junction nucleotides: 11. This CDR3 is built from 16 residues. Germline CDR1 and CDR2: LNHNV and YYDKDF (reference sequence). The CDR3: CATSRGSSGKLDEQYF. CDR3 nucleotides: TGTGCCACCAGCAGAGGGTCTAGCGGCAAGTTGGACGAGCAGTACTTC.

The rearrangement uses TRBV30 and TRBJ1-6; TRBD1 is a possible D gene (6 bases). V shed 4 bases and J shed 6 bases, with 16 bases lying between them. Germline V gene data show CDR1 as GTSNPN and CDR2 as SVGIG (reference sequence). The CDR3 is 15 amino acids. CDR3 residues: CAWTQGGASNSPLHF. DNA of the CDR3: TGTGCCTGGACTCAAGGGGGGGCGAGTAATTCACCCCTCCACTTT.

The chain uses TRBV5-4 and TRBJ1-3; 8 nucleotides line up with TRBD1. Trimming took 1 base from V and 1 from J; bases not matched to a gene: 4. The CDR3 is 16 residues long. CDR1 SGHNT and CDR2 YYREEE come from the germline V gene (reference sequence). This chain's CDR3 is CASSLRQGASGNTIYF. CDR3 in DNA: TGTGCCAGCAGCTTGCGGCAGGGGGCTTCTGGAAACACCATATATTTT.

V gene TRBV7-2 combines with J gene TRBJ2-2, with TRBD2 matching over 9 bases. This CDR3 has 17 amino acids. V lost 5 bases to trimming and J lost 5 bases; unmatched junction nucleotides: 12. In germline, CDR1 is SGHTA, CDR2 FQGNSA. The chain's CDR3 is CASSRDYSGSETGELFF. CDR3 nucleotides: TGTGCCAGCAGCCGGGACTATAGCGGGAGCGAGACCGGGGAGCTGTTTTTT.

The chain couples TRBV30 to TRBJ2-5; D unclear. This CDR3 spans 14 amino acids. V was pared by 5 bases and J by 2 bases, with 15 bases between. Germline loops: CDR1 GTSNPN, CDR2 SVGIG (reference sequence). The CDR3 loop reads CAWGKLGGQETQYF. As DNA, the CDR3 is TGTGCCTGGGGGAAGCTAGGTGGGCAAGAGACCCAGTACTTC.

The rearrangement joins TRBV6-5 to TRBJ1-3; 7 bases are a match to TRBD1. V was pared by 5 bases and J by 4 bases, with 8 bases of the junction left unmatched. CDR1 and CDR2 from the germline V gene are MNHEY and SVGAGI. The CDR3 has 15 residues. The CDR3 DNA sequence: TGTGCCAGCAGTCCCACAGGGGAAAAGGGAAACACCATATATTTT. Its protein is CASSPTGEKGNTIYF.

J is TRBJ2-1 and V is TRBV18; D ambiguous. The CDR3 is 16 amino acids. The germline V gene has CDR1 KGHSH and CDR2 LQKENI. Deletions cut 3 bases from V and 7 bases from J, with 19 bases between. CDR3 sequence reads: CASSPSSGSPGNEQFF. The CDR3, as DNA: TGTGCCAGCTCACCTTCCTCCGGGTCCCCTGGGAATGAGCAGTTCTTC.

V gene TRBV5-1 combines with J gene TRBJ2-1; D might be TRBD1 (5 bases). This CDR3 region has 14 residues. The germline V and J ends were trimmed by 6 bases and 6 bases, with 16 bases remaining between them. CDR1 SGHRS and CDR2 YFSETQ come from the germline V gene. The CDR3 loop is CASKETEKRNEQFF. In DNA form, the CDR3 reads TGCGCCAGCAAGGAGACAGAGAAACGCAATGAGCAGTTCTTC.

The J gene is TRBJ1-2, the V gene TRBV21-1; the table's D gene call, TRBD1, was not cross checked with the DNA. TRBV21-1 constitutes a pseudogene. This CDR3 is 16 amino acids long. The CDR3, as DNA: TGTGCCAGCAGCAAATTGGACAGGCGCCCTAACTATGGCTACACCTTC. This sequence encodes CASSKLDRRPNYGYTF.

This rearrangement joins TRBV4-1 to TRBJ2-1; a weak D match, TRBD2 (5 bases). The CDR3 runs 12 residues. Germline V gene data show CDR1 as MGHRA and CDR2 as YSYEKL. The V end was cut by 1 base, the J end by 10 bases, with 8 bases between. CDR3 DNA: TGCGCCAGCAGCCAAGCCGCGGGCGAGCAGTTCTTC. Protein: CASSQAAGEQFF.

The gene calls are TRBV7-3 and TRBJ2-1; 8 positions agree with TRBD1. In germline, CDR1 is SGHTA, CDR2 FQGTGA. This CDR3 has 15 amino acids. After removal of 2 bases from V and 8 bases from J, the junction contained 8 bases not matched to a gene. CDR3 loop: CASSLYGQGNYEQFF. The CDR3 bases are TGTGCCAGCAGCTTATACGGACAGGGTAATTATGAGCAGTTCTTC.

The CDR3 loop reads CALRRDRGADTQYF. Here the CDR3 DNA reads TGTGCCCTCCGAAGGGACAGGGGTGCAGATACGCAGTATTTT. This chain links TRBV10-3 with TRBJ2-3; TRBD1 matches 10 bases. CDR1 ENHRY and CDR2 SYGVKD come from the germline V gene. This CDR3 has 14 amino acids. V was pared by 11 bases and J by 4 bases, with 9 bases of the junction left unmatched.

This clone was picked up a small number of times. The rearrangement uses TRBV4-2 and TRBJ2-5, with a tentative D call TRBD2 (7 bases). In germline, CDR1 is LGHNA, CDR2 YNFKEQ. This CDR3 comprises 16 residues. Trimming pared 0 bases from V and 6 bases from J, leaving 17 bases between. The CDR3 reads CASSQDVPGGLKTQYF. CDR3 DNA: TGTGCCAGCAGCCAAGATGTTCCGGGGGGCCTGAAGACCCAGTACTTC.

The J gene is TRBJ1-1, the V gene TRBV6-5, with D possibly being TRBD1 (5 bases). V was clipped by 7 bases and J by 4 bases, with 13 bases between them. Germline V gene data show CDR1 as MNHEY and CDR2 as SVGAGI. This CDR3 region has 13 residues. The DNA of the CDR3 is TGTGCCAGCACCGTAAACAGGCCCACTGAAGCTTTCTTT. Its translation is CASTVNRPTEAFF.

In regard to this clone: At one end the junction does not follow the germline gene, possibly because of a read error. The chain has TRBV7-7 and TRBJ1-1, with a possible D match to TRBD1 (6 bases). CDR1 SSHAT and CDR2 FNYEAQ come from the germline V gene (reference sequence). This CDR3 contains 15 residues. CDR3 coding DNA: TGTGCTAGCAGCGCTTATCTGACAGGCCCCACTGAAGCTTTCTTT. It specifies CASSAYLTGPTEAFF.

V gene TRBV7-9 combines with J gene TRBJ1-1; D might be TRBD1 (5 bases). The V end lost 3 bases, the J end lost 14 bases, and 13 bases lay between the germline ends. The germline gives CDR1 SEHNR, CDR2 FQNEAQ (reference sequence). This CDR3 comprises 11 residues. This CDR3 reads CASSFGGVPFF. DNA of the CDR3: TGTGCCAGCAGCTTCGGGGGGGTCCCGTTCTTT.

The rearrangement links TRBV2 to TRBJ1-1; 8 bases align to TRBD1. Germline-derived CDR1 and CDR2 are SNHLY and FYNNEI. J lost 0 bases, V lost 8 bases, and 2 bases had no gene match. This CDR3 has 13 residues. DNA for the CDR3: TGTGCCAGCGACAGGGGAATGAACACTGAAGCTTTCTTT. Protein product: CASDRGMNTEAFF.

The gene calls are TRBV28 and TRBJ2-7; D might be TRBD1 (6 bases). V gave up 6 bases and J gave up 2 bases, with 20 bases separating them. CDR1 is MDHEN, CDR2 SYDVKM, per germline. The CDR3 is 16 amino acids. The CDR3 loop is CASRPFTGTQTYEQYF. CDR3 DNA sequence: TGTGCCAGCAGACCTTTTACGGGGACACAAACCTACGAGCAGTACTTC.

This clone has more than one count but fewer than ten. This sequence joins TRBV5-4 and TRBJ2-5; 7 bases are shared with TRBD1. CDR3 length: 15 residues. V lost 0 bases, J lost 1 base, and 3 bases stayed unmatched. Germline-derived CDR1 and CDR2 are SGHNT and YYREEE (reference sequence). CDR3: CASSLVRGRQETQYF. The CDR3 coding sequence is TGTGCCAGCAGCTTGGTGAGGGGGCGCCAAGAGACCCAGTACTTC.

The rearrangement joins TRBV10-3 to TRBJ1-2; 7 positions agree with TRBD1. J gave up 7 bases and V 2 bases, and 10 bases lay outside the gene matches. In germline, CDR1 is ENHRY, CDR2 SYGVKD. The CDR3 is 15 residues long. The CDR3 region is CAISERGQGLGGYTF. Written as DNA, the CDR3 is TGTGCCATCAGTGAGAGGGGGCAGGGCTTGGGTGGCTACACCTTC.

The gene calls are TRBV5-6 and TRBJ1-5; D may be TRBD1 (5 bases). CDR1 and CDR2 from the germline V gene are SGHDT and YYEEEE. The CDR3 has 14 amino acids. The germline V and J ends were trimmed by 0 bases and 7 bases, with 11 bases remaining between them. CDR3 bases: TGTGCCAGCAGCTTGGCCGGGGGAGTACAGCCCCAGCATTTT. Translating it yields CASSLAGGVQPQHF.